A single sample is the source of the 27 T cell receptor beta chains below, sequenced in a study of control samples from healthy donors and cancer patients. Method: immunoSEQ multiplex PCR; TCRdb's copy keeps in-frame clones and lacks some. Among roughly 450,000 clones listed, about nine tenths were seen once. Sequenced input: PBMCs. The source is a man aged 40-49 years with head and neck cancer.

V is TRBV28 and J is TRBJ1-5; 8 bases agree with TRBD1. CDR1 MDHEN and CDR2 SYDVKM come from the germline V gene. The CDR3 totals 14 residues. J gave up 2 bases and V 6 bases, and 3 bases lay outside the gene matches. The CDR3 nucleotides read TGTGCCAGCAGGCCACAGGGGGGCAATCAGCCCCAGCATTTT. Its translation is CASRPQGGNQPQHF.

The gene calls are TRBV5-1 and TRBJ2-5, with 10 bases aligning to TRBD2. The germline CDR1 and CDR2 sequences are SGHRS and YFSETQ. The CDR3 sequence is 16 residues long. V lost 0 bases and J lost 5; bases outside the gene matches: 7. The CDR3: CASSLVLAGEGETQYF. The CDR3 bases are TGCGCCAGCAGCTTGGTTCTAGCGGGAGAAGGGGAGACCCAGTACTTC.

This chain joins TRBV4-1 and TRBJ2-3, with 8 bases that match TRBD2. The CDR3 runs 15 residues. CDR1 and CDR2 (germline): MGHRA, YSYEKL. V gave up 3 bases and J gave up 4 bases; unmatched junction bases: 6. The CDR3 protein is CASSQLAGGADTQYF. The CDR3 region has the DNA TGCGCCAGCAGCCAGCTAGCGGGTGGGGCAGATACGCAGTATTTT.

The chain has TRBV3-1 (or the pseudogene TRBV3-2) and TRBJ2-3, with 7 bases fitting TRBD1. This CDR3 contains 16 residues. V gave up 7 bases and J gave up 1 base; unmatched junction bases: 11. The germline gives CDR1 LGHDT, CDR2 YNNKEL (reference sequence). CDR3 region: CASTDEGQLRTDTQYF. In DNA, the CDR3 is TGTGCCAGCACCGACGAGGGACAGTTACGCACAGATACGCAGTATTTT.

This chain links TRBV7-2 with TRBJ2-1; possibly TRBD2 for D (5 bases). Per germline, CDR1 SGHTA and CDR2 FQGNSA. CDR3 length equals 16 residues. With 2 bases removed from V and 1 base from J, the gap between germline ends came to 12 bases. CDR3: CASSLRVPGSYNEQFF. In DNA form, the CDR3 reads TGTGCCAGCAGCTTAAGGGTCCCGGGGTCCTACAATGAGCAGTTCTTC.

This clone was detected only a few times. Other DNA sequences in this specimen translate into the identical CDR3. The gene calls are TRBV6-4 and TRBJ2-3, with 12 bases fitting TRBD2. Germline trimming cut 4 bases from V and 4 bases from J; bases unmatched to any gene: 0. The CDR3 is made up of 14 amino acids. Per germline, CDR1 MRHNA and CDR2 SNTAGT. The CDR3 coding sequence is TGTGCCAGCAGTGCTAGCGGGGGGGCAGATACGCAGTATTTT. Translated, it gives CASSASGGADTQYF.

The chain couples TRBV2 to TRBJ1-1; D might be TRBD1 (5 bases). V was clipped by 3 bases and J by 7 bases, with 12 bases between them. This CDR3 has 13 amino acids. Germline V CDR1 and CDR2: SNHLY, FYNNEI. The CDR3 DNA follows: TGTGCCAGCAGTGAGTCGGGGCATGGTGAAGCTTTCTTT. Its protein is CASSESGHGEAFF.

The genes are TRBV5-6 and TRBJ2-7, with D perhaps assigned TRBD1 or TRBD2 (6 bases each). Trimming stripped 0 bases from V and 5 bases from J, with 18 bases between. This CDR3 has 16 residues. Per germline, CDR1 SGHDT and CDR2 YYEEEE. The CDR3 DNA reads as TGTGCCAGCAGCTTGGCTCGGGGGACACCATTCCACGAGCAGTACTTC. This translates into CASSLARGTPFHEQYF.

CDR3 nucleotide sequence: TGTGCCAGCAGTTCGGTTGGGACAGGGAGCAATCAGCCCCAGCATTTT. Protein product: CASSSVGTGSNQPQHF. The V gene is TRBV6-2 or TRBV6-3, the J gene TRBJ1-5; the match to TRBD1 covers 9 bases. The CDR3 is made up of 16 amino acids. Germline V gene lookup returns CDR1 MNHEY and CDR2 SVGEGT. The ends lost 4 bases at V and 1 base at J; junction bases unmatched: 5.

CDR3 DNA: TGTGCCAGTAGCACCACAGGCTCACCCCTCCACTTT. This encodes CASSTTGSPLHF. This chain uses TRBV19 with TRBJ1-6, with D maybe TRBD1 (5 bases). The CDR3 contains 12 residues. Trimming stripped 6 bases from V and 10 bases from J, with 10 bases between. The germline gives CDR1 LNHDA, CDR2 SQIVND (reference sequence).

The V gene is TRBV5-6, the J gene TRBJ2-7; 8 nucleotides line up with TRBD1. CDR1 and CDR2 from the germline V gene are SGHDT and YYEEEE. The V segment lost 2 bases and the J segment 5 bases; nucleotides outside the gene matches: 9. The CDR3 has 15 amino acids. CDR3 coding DNA: TGTGCCAGCAGCTTTGGAACAGGGGGAATGAACGAGCAGTACTTC. This sequence encodes CASSFGTGGMNEQYF.

The chain recombines TRBV6-5 with TRBJ2-1, with D uncertain. In germline, CDR1 is MNHEY, CDR2 SVGAGI. There are 14 residues in the CDR3. The V end lost 7 bases, the J end lost 3 bases, and 13 bases lay between the germline ends. The chain's CDR3 is CASTWGLSYNEQFF. CDR3 nucleotides: TGTGCCAGCACGTGGGGATTAAGCTACAATGAGCAGTTCTTC.

V gene TRBV30 combines with J gene TRBJ1-3; D ambiguous. The germline CDR1 and CDR2 sequences are GTSNPN and SVGIG (reference sequence). The CDR3 extends over 12 amino acids. The ends were cut back, 5 bases at V and 4 bases at J, with 9 bases in the middle. The CDR3 here is CAWGLSGNTIYF. In DNA, the CDR3 is TGTGCCTGGGGCCTCTCAGGAAACACCATATATTTT.

This rearrangement joins TRBV5-4 to TRBJ2-2; D might be TRBD2 (5 bases). The V gene lost 1 base and the J gene lost 7 bases, with 11 bases spanning the gap. Germline V CDR1 and CDR2: SGHNT, YYREEE (reference sequence). CDR3 length: 14 amino acids. Here the CDR3 reads CASSLLRDGGELFF. The CDR3 region has the DNA TGTGCCAGCAGCTTGTTGAGGGATGGCGGGGAGCTGTTTTTT.

The CDR3 here is CAISGKADSYEQYF. In DNA, the CDR3 is TGTGCCATCAGTGGGAAGGCAGATTCCTACGAGCAGTACTTC. V usage is TRBV10-3 and J usage is TRBJ2-7; D not certain. This CDR3 region has 14 residues. Germline values: CDR1 ENHRY, CDR2 SYGVKD. V lost 4 bases and J 1 base, leaving 11 bases between the germline ends.

The chain is built from TRBV7-9 and TRBJ2-1, with D unclear. The V end lost 0 bases, the J end lost 7 bases, and 7 bases lay between the germline ends. Germline-derived CDR1 and CDR2 are SEHNR and FQNEAQ (reference sequence). This CDR3 comprises 13 residues. This CDR3 is CASSLAKGNEQFF. The DNA of the CDR3 is TGTGCCAGCAGCTTAGCGAAGGGTAATGAGCAGTTCTTC.

J is TRBJ2-7 and V is TRBV3-1 (or the pseudogene TRBV3-2); D not resolved. This CDR3 has 16 residues. Trimming stripped 2 bases from V and 7 bases from J, with 21 bases between. CDR1 and CDR2 from the germline V gene are LGHDT and YNNKEL (reference sequence). The CDR3 DNA is TGTGCCAGCAGCCAACGCCGCGTCCTACGTTATGGGGAGCAGTACTTC. Translation: CASSQRRVLRYGEQYF.

The genes are TRBV28 and TRBJ2-2, with D unresolved. V shed 7 bases and J shed 3 bases, with 12 bases lying between them. The CDR3 is 14 residues long. Per germline, CDR1 MDHEN and CDR2 SYDVKM. CDR3 DNA: TGTGCCAGCAATCCTCGTAGGGACACCGGGGAGCTGTTTTTT. Encoded protein: CASNPRRDTGELFF.

This clone was counted many times. This rearrangement joins TRBV2 to TRBJ2-1; TRBD1 matches at 7 bases. Trimming cost V 5 bases and J 4 bases; bases outside gene matches: 8. This CDR3 is built from 15 residues. Germline V gene lookup returns CDR1 SNHLY and CDR2 FYNNEI. The CDR3 here is CASSSYRGIYNEQFF. DNA of the CDR3: TGTGCCAGCAGTTCTTACAGGGGTATTTACAATGAGCAGTTCTTC.

The genes are TRBV5-1 and TRBJ1-5, with 7 bases fitting TRBD1. V lost 4 bases to trimming and J lost 0 bases; unmatched junction nucleotides: 4. CDR3 length: 15 amino acids. Germline-derived CDR1 and CDR2 are SGHRS and YFSETQ. CDR3 residues: CASSRDSNSNQPQHF. In DNA, the CDR3 is TGCGCCAGCAGCCGGGACAGCAATAGCAATCAGCCCCAGCATTTT.

The chain combines TRBV6-2 or TRBV6-3 with TRBJ1-1; D unclear. Trimming pared 0 bases from V and 5 bases from J, leaving 16 bases between. This CDR3 comprises 16 residues. The germline CDR1 and CDR2 sequences are MNHEY and SVGEGT. CDR3 in amino acids: CASSYSVRRTETEAFF. Here the CDR3 DNA reads TGTGCCAGCAGTTACTCCGTCCGGAGGACGGAGACTGAAGCTTTCTTT.

CDR3 in amino acids: CASSLSASHTGELFF. In DNA, the CDR3 is TGCGCCAGCAGCTTAAGCGCCAGCCACACCGGGGAGCTGTTTTTT. V usage is TRBV5-1 and J usage is TRBJ2-2, with D hard to call. The V gene's germline CDR1 is SGHRS and CDR2 YFSETQ. The CDR3 spans 15 residues. Trimming shortened V by 2 bases and J by 3 bases, and 11 bases separated the two germline ends.

The rearrangement joins TRBV30 to TRBJ2-5; D uncertain. The CDR3 length is 14 residues. Germline lookup yields CDR1 GTSNPN and CDR2 SVGIG (reference sequence). Trimming cost V 2 bases and J 2 bases, with 12 bases left between them. CDR3 DNA: TGTGCCTGGAGTCTCTTTGTGGGGCAAGAGACCCAGTACTTC. This codes for CAWSLFVGQETQYF.

The chain uses TRBV2 and TRBJ1-2, with D hard to call. The CDR3 sequence is 13 residues long. Trimming pared 2 bases from V and 4 bases from J, leaving 8 bases between. Germline V lookup: CDR1 SNHLY, CDR2 FYNNEI. CDR3 loop: CASSELGFYGYTF. Written as DNA, the CDR3 is TGTGCCAGCAGTGAATTGGGGTTCTATGGCTACACCTTC.

The rearrangement uses TRBV5-1 and TRBJ2-1; TRBD1 matches at 7 bases. The CDR3 loop spans 18 amino acids. Germline CDR1 and CDR2: SGHRS and YFSETQ. Losses at the gene ends were 4 bases for V and 4 bases for J; bases not matched to a gene: 17. CDR3 sequence reads: CASSAARYGTQGYNEQFF. CDR3 in DNA: TGCGCCAGCAGCGCGGCCAGGTATGGGACACAGGGGTACAATGAGCAGTTCTTC.

The chain joins TRBV6-1 to TRBJ1-4, with D possibly TRBD1 on 6 matching bases. With 1 base removed from V and 4 bases from J, the gap between germline ends came to 16 bases. CDR1 is MNHNS and CDR2 is SASEGT in the germline V gene. The CDR3 length is 17 residues. The CDR3 sequence is CASSEVWGGDFNEKLFF. The CDR3 DNA follows: TGTGCCAGCAGTGAAGTGTGGGGGGGCGACTTTAATGAAAAACTGTTTTTT.

In its sample, this clone was seen once. V and J are TRBV2 and TRBJ2-5; TRBD1 matches 7 bases. The CDR3 covers 14 residues. V was pared by 7 bases and J by 0 bases, with 5 bases of the junction left unmatched. Germline lookup yields CDR1 SNHLY and CDR2 FYNNEI. The DNA for the CDR3 is TGTGCCAGCACTTGGGGACAGAACCAAGAGACCCAGTACTTC. It specifies CASTWGQNQETQYF.